Below, 11 T cell receptor beta chains from the same sample are listed, as sequenced in a study of blood T cell repertoires in COVID-19. The table came from immunoSEQ multiplex PCR; TCRdb's copy has only in-frame clones and leaves some out. The sample holds fewer than 350,000 clones, about 86% seen once. Sequences were obtained from peripheral blood. The receptors stem from a woman in her sixties with active or convalescent COVID-19.

V gene TRBV10-2 combines with J gene TRBJ2-7, with a tentative D call TRBD2 (5 bases). The CDR3 sequence is 15 residues long. The ends were cut back, 8 bases at V and 4 bases at J, with 21 bases in the middle. In germline, CDR1 is WSHSY, CDR2 SAAADI. In DNA, the CDR3 is TGCGCCAGCGGTAGATTAAGCCGGACTCCATACGAGCAGTACTTC. This translates into CASGRLSRTPYEQYF.

The rearrangement uses TRBV18 and TRBJ1-4, with D perhaps TRBD1 (5 bases). The CDR3 has 13 residues. Germline CDR1 and CDR2: KGHSH and LQKENI. The V end lost 3 bases, the J end lost 8 bases, and 10 bases lay between the germline ends. CDR3 coding DNA: TGTGCCAGCTCACCTCGACGGACAGAAAAACTGTTTTTT. It encodes CASSPRRTEKLFF.

This rearrangement joins TRBV19 to TRBJ2-3; a weak D match, TRBD2 (5 bases). The V gene lost 4 bases and the J gene lost 8 bases, with 7 bases spanning the gap. The length of the CDR3 is 11 residues. Germline CDR1 is LNHDA and CDR2 is SQIVND (reference sequence). CDR3 protein: CASSNGGTQYF. In DNA form, the CDR3 reads TGTGCCAGTAGTAACGGAGGTACGCAGTATTTT.

The V call is TRBV6-5, the J call TRBJ1-2; 10 bases are a match to TRBD1. This CDR3 has 15 amino acids. V lost 5 bases to trimming and J lost 3 bases; unmatched junction nucleotides: 6. Germline-derived CDR1 and CDR2 are MNHEY and SVGAGI. CDR3 nucleotides: TGTGCCAGCAGTACGAGGACAGGGGGGCACTATGGCTACACCTTC. Amino acids: CASSTRTGGHYGYTF.

The CDR3 reads CASSWRSGSGVETQYF. CDR3 in DNA: TGTGCCAGCAGCTGGCGATCGGGTAGCGGGGTGGAGACCCAGTACTTC. The genes are TRBV11-2 and TRBJ2-5, with 8 positions matching TRBD2. Germline CDR1 is SGHAT and CDR2 is FQNNGV. J gave up 5 bases and V 4 bases, and 12 bases lay outside the gene matches. This CDR3 is 16 amino acids long.

V and J are TRBV7-2 and TRBJ2-1, with 10 bases identical to TRBD2. This CDR3 has 16 amino acids. The trim removed 2 bases at V and 10 bases at J, leaving 11 bases unmatched. CDR1 is SGHTA and CDR2 is FQGNSA in the germline V gene. In DNA, the CDR3 is TGTGCCAGCAGCTTATATGAGGCTAGCGGGGGCCCAGAGCAGTTCTTC. It codes for CASSLYEASGGPEQFF.

The chain has TRBV11-3 and TRBJ1-1, with D uncertain. The CDR3 length is 12 residues. Germline loops: CDR1 SGHNT, CDR2 YENEEA. Trimming removed 5 bases from V and 4 bases from J, with 8 bases in between. The CDR3 DNA sequence: TGTGCCAGCAGCCCGCGAGGCACTGAAGCTTTCTTT. It codes for CASSPRGTEAFF. Full variable domain (missing parts from reference TRBV11-3 and TRBJ1-1): EAGVVQSPRYKIIEKKQPVAFWCNPISGHNTLYWYLQNLGQGPELLIRYENEEAVDDSQLPKDRFSAERLKGVDSTLKIQPAELGDSAVYLCASSPRGTEAFFGQGTRLTVV.

The genes are TRBV9 and TRBJ1-1, with a possible D match to TRBD1 (6 bases). With 0 bases removed from V and 6 bases from J, the gap between germline ends came to 12 bases. CDR1 and CDR2 (germline): SGDLS, YYNGEE. There are 14 residues in the CDR3. Here the CDR3 DNA reads TGTGCCAGCAGCGTAGAGTCGGGGGGCCCTGAAGCTTTCTTT. Residues: CASSVESGGPEAFF.

The J gene is TRBJ1-2, the V gene TRBV6-2 or TRBV6-3; maybe TRBD1 (5 bases). Germline assignment: CDR1 MNHEY and CDR2 SVGEGT. The CDR3 covers 12 residues. V dropped 2 bases and J dropped 6 bases, with 7 bases sitting between them. CDR3 sequence: CASSYGTHGYTF. For the CDR3, the DNA is TGTGCCAGCAGTTACGGGACTCATGGCTACACCTTC.

The rearrangement joins TRBV4-2 to TRBJ1-2, with 7 positions matching TRBD1. Germline CDR1 LGHNA, CDR2 YNFKEQ. V was clipped by 3 bases and J by 8 bases; unmatched bases: 15. The CDR3 is made up of 16 amino acids. The CDR3 nucleotides are TGTGCCAGCAGCCAGGAGACAGGGTCCGGGGGGGGCGGCTACACCTTC. Translating it yields CASSQETGSGGGGYTF.

The CDR3 here is CASSPGEVGSYNEQFF. The DNA of the CDR3 is TGTGCCAGCAGCCCCGGGGAGGTAGGCTCCTACAATGAGCAGTTCTTC. The chain recombines TRBV2 with TRBJ2-1; D might be TRBD2 (6 bases). Per germline, CDR1 SNHLY and CDR2 FYNNEI. The CDR3 has 16 residues. Trimming stripped 6 bases from V and 0 bases from J, with 15 bases between.